This TCR beta chain was found in a study of human T cells and chemical hapten exposure. The wider study: TCR yields differed between samples (mainly from small differences in pooled library volume). General study findings and limits: No change in TCRs above 1 in 1000 frequency was produced by DPC sensitization.

The time point denotes: healthy volunteer bleed at 6 weeks. Whole blood that had not been fractionated was the source of extracted total RNA. In the library, unique molecular identifiers were attached to individual cDNA molecules. Original methodology: Samples held a median of around 92,000 TCRs, range about 23,224–750,000. TCRdb re-analysed the RACE reads in MiXCR, keeping a single row per CDR3 protein. TCRdb, rather than the study authors, made the V and J calls. This table has 65,000 to 95,000 distinct CDR3 sequences, 8.6% appearing once. V gave up 5 bases and J gave up 7 bases, with 15 bases separating them. CDR3 length: 14 residues. Germline CDR1 is MNHEY and CDR2 is SMNVEV (reference sequence). About this clonotype itself: As yet, its antigen is unknown.

The receptor was isolated from a female donor in good health. Some clones in this sample may be carry-over from other donors' samples. This chain joins TRBV27 and TRBJ1-5, with D uncertain. The sequencing sample was made of whole blood. CDR3 sequence (DNA): TGTGCCAGCAGTCCCGCGGGGATAGGCCAGCCCCAGCATTTT. Protein product: CASSPAGIGQPQHF.